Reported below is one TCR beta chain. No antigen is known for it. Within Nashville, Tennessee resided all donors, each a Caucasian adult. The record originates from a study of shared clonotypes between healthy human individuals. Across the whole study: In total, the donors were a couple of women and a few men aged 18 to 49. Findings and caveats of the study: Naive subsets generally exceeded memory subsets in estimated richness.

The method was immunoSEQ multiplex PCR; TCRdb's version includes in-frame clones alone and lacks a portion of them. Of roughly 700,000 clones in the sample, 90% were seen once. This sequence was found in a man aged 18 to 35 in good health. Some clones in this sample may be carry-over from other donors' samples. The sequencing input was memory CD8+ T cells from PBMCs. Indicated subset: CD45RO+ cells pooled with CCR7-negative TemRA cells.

The CDR3 sequence is CASSQVAGSGQPQHF. CDR3 bases: TGTGCCAGCAGCCAGGTCGCGGGTTCAGGGCAGCCCCAGCATTTT. The rearrangement joins TRBV16 to TRBJ1-5; TRBD1 might be the D (5 bases). V was cut by 3 bases and J by 7 bases, with 16 bases left in between. The CDR3 sequence is 15 residues long. Germline V gives CDR1 KGHSY, CDR2 FQNENV.